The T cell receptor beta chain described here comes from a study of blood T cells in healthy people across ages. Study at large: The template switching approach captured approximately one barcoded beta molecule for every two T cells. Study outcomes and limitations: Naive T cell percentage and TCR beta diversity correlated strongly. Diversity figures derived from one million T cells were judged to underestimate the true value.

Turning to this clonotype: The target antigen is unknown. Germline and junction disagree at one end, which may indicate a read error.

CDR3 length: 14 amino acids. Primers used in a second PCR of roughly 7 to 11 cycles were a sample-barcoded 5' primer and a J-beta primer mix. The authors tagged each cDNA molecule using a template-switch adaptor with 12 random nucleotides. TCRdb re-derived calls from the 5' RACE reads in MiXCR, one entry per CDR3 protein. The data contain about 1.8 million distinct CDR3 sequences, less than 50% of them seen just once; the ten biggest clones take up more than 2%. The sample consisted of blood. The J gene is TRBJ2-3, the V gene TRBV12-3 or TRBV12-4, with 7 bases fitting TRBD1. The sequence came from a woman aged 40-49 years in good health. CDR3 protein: CASSVGGLADTEYF. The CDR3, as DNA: TGTGCCAGCAGCGTAGGGGGCTTAGCAGATACGGAGTATTTT.